This entry lists 2 T cell receptor beta chains sequenced from one sample in a study of T cell responses to AZD1222 COVID-19 vaccine. Method: immunoSEQ multiplex PCR; TCRdb's copy keeps in-frame clones and lacks some. The repertoire holds 95,000 to 150,000 clones, with over 85% as singletons. The source material was peripheral blood, sampled on day 0 of AZD1222 vaccination. These receptors came from an adult in good health.

V is TRBV9 and J is TRBJ1-6, with D unclear. The V end was cut by 0 bases, the J end by 5 bases, with 6 bases between. Per the germline V gene, CDR1 is SGDLS and CDR2 is YYNGEE. The CDR3 sequence is 14 residues long. The CDR3 nucleotides read TGTGCCAGCAGCGTAGCTGGGAATAATTCACCCCTCCACTTT. Protein sequence: CASSVAGNNSPLHF.

The chain couples TRBV5-4 to TRBJ2-4, with 10 bases identical to TRBD1. The length of the CDR3 is 17 residues. The trim removed 1 base at V and 1 base at J, leaving 5 bases unmatched. Germline V lookup: CDR1 SGHNT, CDR2 YYREEE (reference sequence). The CDR3 reads CASSLRDRGEAKNIQYF. The CDR3 DNA follows: TGTGCCAGCAGCTTGAGGGACAGGGGAGAGGCCAAAAACATTCAGTACTTC.